This T cell receptor (beta chain) was profiled in a study of blood T cell repertoires in COVID-19. For the study at large: Some COVID-19 samples were acute and others convalescent; all came from the United States, Italy and Spain. T cells, B-cell-depleted T cells, or PBMCs provided the cDNA or gDNA that served as material.

Remarks on this clone: The same CDR3 is also encoded by other DNA sequences in this sample.

The CDR3 extends over 14 amino acids. Germline V gene lookup returns CDR1 SEHNR and CDR2 FQNEAQ (reference sequence). V lost 6 bases and J lost 4; bases outside the gene matches: 6. Original data processing: It was from reference gene primer amplification that nucleated cell counts were estimated. Assay: immunoSEQ multiplex PCR; the TCRdb copy retains only in-frame clones and omits some. That table is the source of V, J and clone size, and D and trimming were worked out from the DNA. The sample consists of 250,000 to 400,000 clones, 85% to 90% of them appearing once. The TCR comes from a woman aged 25 to 45 with COVID-19, enrolled during active disease. This chain joins TRBV7-9 and TRBJ1-1; 9 nucleotides agree with TRBD1. The sequenced material came from peripheral blood. This CDR3 is CASSRLQGATEAFF. CDR3 in DNA: TGTGCCAGCAGTAGACTACAGGGGGCCACTGAAGCTTTCTTT.